This is a list of T cell receptor beta chains from one sample in a study of human T cells and chemical hapten exposure. TCRdb used MiXCR to reprocess the reads, holding one entry per CDR3 protein. The repertoire has roughly 120,000 distinct CDR3 sequences, over 6.5% of them found once; the top ten carry just over 1.4%. Material: whole blood. The receptors here all came from a human donor in good health. Some clones in this sample may be carry-over from other donors' samples. CDR3s include the opening cysteine and the closing phenylalanine or tryptophan. The order of the fields is CDR3 DNA, CDR3 protein, D gene, J gene, clone size, V gene. The D gene is left open where the match is weak. Size tells how often a clone was seen (once, few, many) or the class of an expanded clone, and some rows leave it out.

DNA: TGTGCCAGCAGCCAAGATCTTCTGCGAGCGGGCTACTCCTACAATGAGCAGTTCTTC; CDR3: CASSQDLLRAGYSYNEQFF; D: -; J: TRBJ2-1; size: -; V: TRBV14
DNA: TGCAGCGTTCCGGGTTGGTTCTATGGCTACACCTTC; CDR3: CSVPGWFYGYTF; D: -; J: TRBJ1-2; size: -; V: TRBV29-1
DNA: TGTGCCAGCAGCGTAGAACGAGGGGGGGCTTACGAGCAGTACTTC; CDR3: CASSVERGGAYEQYF; D: -; J: TRBJ2-7; size: few; V: TRBV9
DNA: TGTGCCAGCACCCTACGGGAGACAGGGAGAGAGTTGGGTTCACCCCTCCACTTT; CDR3: CASTLRETGRELGSPLHF; D: TRBD1; J: TRBJ1-6; size: many; V: TRBV6-6
DNA: TGCAGTGCTTCTAGACTGGGTCCGGAGACCCAGTACTTC; CDR3: CSASRLGPETQYF; D: -; J: TRBJ2-5; size: -; V: TRBV20-1
DNA: TGTGCCAGCAGCTTTGGGGGGGAAGGACACAATGAGCAGTTCTTC; CDR3: CASSFGGEGHNEQFF; D: TRBD2; J: TRBJ2-1; size: few; V: TRBV5-4
DNA: TGCAGTGCTAGCCCCCTACTAGCGATCGACATATACGAGCAGTACTTC; CDR3: CSASPLLAIDIYEQYF; D: TRBD2; J: TRBJ2-7; size: many; V: TRBV20-1
DNA: TGTGCCAGCAGTTACATGGCGGAGGCGGACTACGAGCAGTACTTC; CDR3: CASSYMAEADYEQYF; D: -; J: TRBJ2-7; size: few; V: TRBV6-2/TRBV6-3
DNA: TGCAGCGTTACTGGGGGGACACTCACGTCCGGGGAGCTGTTTTTT; CDR3: CSVTGGTLTSGELFF; D: -; J: TRBJ2-2; size: few; V: TRBV29-1
DNA: TGTGCCAGTAGTGTTCTAGGGTGGAACACCGGGGAGCTGTTTTTT; CDR3: CASSVLGWNTGELFF; D: -; J: TRBJ2-2; size: few; V: TRBV19
DNA: TGCAGTGCCACCGGCGGGGAGACCCAGTACTTC; CDR3: CSATGGETQYF; D: -; J: TRBJ2-5; size: -; V: TRBV20-1
DNA: TGTGCCAGCTCACCACAGGGAGGCTCTAATGAAAAACTGTTTTTT; CDR3: CASSPQGGSNEKLFF; D: -; J: TRBJ1-4; size: many; V: TRBV18
DNA: TGTGCCAGCAGCCCAGCTACTTCCAGCGGGGAGCTGTTTTTT; CDR3: CASSPATSSGELFF; D: -; J: TRBJ2-2; size: -; V: TRBV7-6
DNA: TGTGCCAGCAGCTTAGGGGCAAGACAGGCGGCCCTAAGGACCGGGGAGCTGTTTTTT; CDR3: CASSLGARQAALRTGELFF; D: -; J: TRBJ2-2; size: -; V: TRBV7-9
DNA: TGTGCCAGCAGCCATGCCCGCGAGCAGTACTTC; CDR3: CASSHAREQYF; D: -; J: TRBJ2-7; size: -; V: TRBV7-9
DNA: TGTGCCAGTACCGTAACGGGGCCCCCGGGACGGAATTCACCCCTCCACTTT; CDR3: CASTVTGPPGRNSPLHF; D: -; J: TRBJ1-6; size: many; V: TRBV19
DNA: TGTGCCAGCAGTCCCGACAGGGGGGAGAATCAGCCCCAGCATTTT; CDR3: CASSPDRGENQPQHF; D: TRBD1; J: TRBJ1-5; size: few; V: TRBV12-3/TRBV12-4
DNA: TGTGCCAGCAGCTCGGGGATCATCACAGATACGCAGTATTTT; CDR3: CASSSGIITDTQYF; D: -; J: TRBJ2-3; size: many; V: TRBV7-2
DNA: TGTGCCAGCAGCATAAGGGACAGCTTTAATGAAAAACTGTTTTTT; CDR3: CASSIRDSFNEKLFF; D: TRBD1; J: TRBJ1-4; size: -; V: TRBV7-2
DNA: TGCAGTGTTAGGAGGGGGGGGGTTGCCTACAATGAGCAGTTCTTC; CDR3: CSVRRGGVAYNEQFF; D: -; J: TRBJ2-1; size: many; V: TRBV20-1
DNA: TGTGCCAGCAGCCCCGGGACCGCCTCGGCTGAAGCTTTCTTT; CDR3: CASSPGTASAEAFF; D: -; J: TRBJ1-1; size: few; V: TRBV7-7
DNA: TGTGCCAGCAGCCGTAGGTGGAACACTGAAGCTTTCTTT; CDR3: CASSRRWNTEAFF; D: -; J: TRBJ1-1; size: many; V: TRBV5-6
DNA: TGTGCCAGCAGTTACGTCGCGGTTCGGGATTCACCCCTCCACTTT; CDR3: CASSYVAVRDSPLHF; D: -; J: TRBJ1-6; size: many; V: TRBV6-5
DNA: TGTGCCAGCAGCTCCCAGCGGGCCTACAATGAGCAGTTCTTC; CDR3: CASSSQRAYNEQFF; D: -; J: TRBJ2-1; size: many; V: TRBV7-9
DNA: TGTGCCAGCAGCTTGGGTCAAGGGCTAGCGGCCCTCTCCTACAATGAGCAGTTCTTC; CDR3: CASSLGQGLAALSYNEQFF; D: TRBD2; J: TRBJ2-1; size: -; V: TRBV5-6
DNA: TGCAGCGTTAAGACAGGGGGGAATCAGCCCCAGCATTTT; CDR3: CSVKTGGNQPQHF; D: TRBD1; J: TRBJ1-5; size: many; V: TRBV29-1
DNA: TGTGCCAGCAGTGAAGGGGGACTAGCGAACACAGATACGCAGTATTTT; CDR3: CASSEGGLANTDTQYF; D: TRBD2; J: TRBJ2-3; size: few; V: TRBV2
DNA: TGCAGTGCTAGAGTAGGACGGCAATACTATGGCTACACCTTC; CDR3: CSARVGRQYYGYTF; D: -; J: TRBJ1-2; size: many; V: TRBV20-1
DNA: TGCGCCAGCAGCCAAGTAGAACAGGGCAATCAGCCCCAGCATTTT; CDR3: CASSQVEQGNQPQHF; D: -; J: TRBJ1-5; size: many; V: TRBV4-1
DNA: TGCGCCAGCAGCTTGGTTAGAGCTAACTATGGCTACACCTTC; CDR3: CASSLVRANYGYTF; D: -; J: TRBJ1-2; size: few; V: TRBV5-1
DNA: TGTGCCAGCAGTGAATTGGGGACAGGGACTTCACCCCTCCACTTT; CDR3: CASSELGTGTSPLHF; D: TRBD1; J: TRBJ1-6; size: many; V: TRBV2
DNA: TGCAGCGTTGGAAGCTGGGACCTCAACGAGCAGTACTTC; CDR3: CSVGSWDLNEQYF; D: -; J: TRBJ2-7; size: -; V: TRBV29-1
DNA: TGTGCCAGCAGTGAAAGGAAGGCTATCTATAGCAATCAGCCCCAGCATTTT; CDR3: CASSERKAIYSNQPQHF; D: -; J: TRBJ1-5; size: few; V: TRBV6-1
DNA: TGTGCCAGCAGCTTTGGCGGGGGGGCCCGGGGAGATACGCAGTATTTT; CDR3: CASSFGGGARGDTQYF; D: TRBD2; J: TRBJ2-3; size: few; V: TRBV7-6
DNA: TGTGCCAGCAGCGTAAGTCAGGAAGGGGAATCAGCCGGGGCTTTCTTT; CDR3: CASSVSQEGESAGAFF; D: -; J: TRBJ1-1; size: -; V: TRBV9
DNA: TGCGCCAGCAGTACCCGGGGACAGGGGTTTTTGAACGAGCAGTACTTC; CDR3: CASSTRGQGFLNEQYF; D: TRBD1; J: TRBJ2-7; size: few; V: TRBV10-2
DNA: TGTGCCAGCAAGGAAAGGAGAACGGGAGGAGAGACCCAGTACTTC; CDR3: CASKERRTGGETQYF; D: TRBD2; J: TRBJ2-5; size: few; V: TRBV7-2
DNA: TGTGCCACCGGGACTAGCGTCTACGAGCAGTACTTC; CDR3: CATGTSVYEQYF; D: TRBD2; J: TRBJ2-7; size: few; V: TRBV7-2
DNA: TGCAGCGTTGACAAGCGGGAGATCCAAGAGACCCAGTACTTC; CDR3: CSVDKREIQETQYF; D: TRBD2; J: TRBJ2-5; size: few; V: TRBV29-1
DNA: TGTGCCAGTACCCCCGGGACGGCGACTTCCTACGAGCAGTACTTC; CDR3: CASTPGTATSYEQYF; D: -; J: TRBJ2-7; size: few; V: TRBV25-1
DNA: TGTGCCAGCAGCCAACTTCACGACAGGCCCTCCTACGAGCAGTACTTC; CDR3: CASSQLHDRPSYEQYF; D: -; J: TRBJ2-7; size: many; V: TRBV14
DNA: TGTGCCAGCAGTGTAGGGGGCGCGGGCACCGGGGAGCTGTTTTTT; CDR3: CASSVGGAGTGELFF; D: TRBD1; J: TRBJ2-2; size: -; V: TRBV12-3/TRBV12-4
DNA: TGTGCCAGCAGTTACTCCACAGGGGCGAACACTGAAGCTTTCTTT; CDR3: CASSYSTGANTEAFF; D: TRBD1; J: TRBJ1-1; size: many; V: TRBV6-5